This TCR beta chain was found in a study of identical twins (dated by TCRdb to the mid-2010s). Context from the whole study: To test whether fetal clonotypes persist, this study deep-sequenced TCR alpha and beta repertoires from monozygotic twins, from unrelated adults of various ages, and from cord blood. To rule out contamination, the twin experiments were replicated at different times with different library preparation protocols.

The study at large found these results: Because the same donors could not be followed over many years, the conclusions depended on cross-sectional statistical analysis. Out-of-frame TCR alpha sharing in monozygotic twins was systematically underestimated by recombination models, whereas sharing between unrelated individuals was in agreement with the recombination models. In beta out-of-frame sequences, excess twin sharing was weaker, because having fewer shared sequences lowered the signal-to-noise ratio. Invariant T cells such as MAIT and iNKT could partly confound zero-insertion analyses, although diverse VJ usage argued against such confounding for most clonotypes. Fewer insertions were carried by abundant cord blood beta clonotypes, a similar but weaker trend appeared in young adult naive repertoires, and no such trend appeared in memory repertoires. Out-of-frame TCR alpha sequences shared between twins showed an excess of low generation-probability sequences compared with coincidental sharing between unrelated individuals.

All donors were healthy Caucasians. Three pairs of female monozygotic twins, all aged about 18 to 29 years, were included in the twin cohort. Peripheral blood mononuclear cells were used as the source from which RNA for TCR libraries was isolated. The V end loses 3 bases and the J end loses 2 bases, and a stretch of 17 bases separates them. CDR1 and CDR2 (MNHNS, SASEGT) derive from the germline V gene. Including cysteine and phenylalanine, the CDR3 has 16 amino acids. The entry retains the CDR3 DNA only, 48 bases that are in frame from base 1. The protocol used for the library was 5' RACE. These reads were obtained on an Illumina HiSeq 2000. Template switching added a universal primer binding site, and the final cDNA carried a unique molecular identifier that allowed TCR cDNA molecules to be counted accurately. First-strand cDNA for TCR alpha and beta chains was synthesized from specific primers in the conserved constant-segment region. To control for contamination, every cDNA library carried two barcodes: a SMART-Mk sample barcode plus Illumina barcodes. TruSeq adapter sequences along with Illumina sample barcodes were introduced in two successive PCR steps. The TCR alpha and beta cDNA libraries were sequenced on the Illumina HiSeq platform using custom primers. Processing in the source paper ran as follows. MiGEC was used to process raw reads and extract unique molecular identifiers, and MiXCR was used to find CDR3 positions. Recombination models were inferred per individual with the repgenHMM and IGoR tools using an EM algorithm. Shared clonotypes were analyzed with the tcR package in R, and sharing was normalized by the product of cloneset sizes. To study raw recombination without the effects of thymic and clonal selection, out-of-frame nonproductive sequences were analyzed. In TCRdb, the public reads were trimmed at Q25 with fastp and aligned with MiXCR, with productive beta chains retained. Every distinct CDR3 protein forms one entry, paired with its most common genes and DNA. V and J calls and clone size were set by TCRdb, not the authors. Across this sample there are 500,000 to 700,000 distinct CDR3 sequences, with around 7.5% seen only once. Around 1.6% of the sample comes from the top ten.

As for this clonotype: The antigen this receptor binds is unknown. No per-base quality is available; no much larger clone lies one base away.

These sequences were also reported in another study, on yellow fever vaccine responses in identical twins. The second investigation adds: The authors reported that the T cell response to vaccination in identical twins appeared partly convergent and partly personalized. Focusing on identical twins, the study followed the T cell clones that responded to the vaccine, and did so with precision.

Material: PBMCs. The sequence was obtained from a woman aged 18-30 years in good health. The chain joins TRBV6-1 to TRBJ2-7; TRBD1 is perhaps the D gene, given 5 matching bases. In nucleotide form, the sequence is TGTGCCAGCAGTGAGTCCGCCGGGCAGGGTCCCTACGAGCAGTACTTC. Its protein is CASSESAGQGPYEQYF.